This TCR beta chain was retrieved from a study of regulatory T cells in long-lasting Graves disease. CDR3 size: 13 residues. Trimming shortened V by 0 bases and J by 3 bases, and 8 bases separated the two germline ends. The germline CDR1 and CDR2 sequences are GTSNPN and SVGIG (reference sequence). To make TCR beta libraries, researchers used iRepertoire HTBI primers and Arm-PCR of CDR3 regions. In the authors' workflow: Samples revealed 62 TRBV and approximately 15 TRBJ segments. TCRdb independently ran MiXCR on the multiplex PCR reads; one entry per CDR3 protein. The V and J calls were not made by the authors but by TCRdb's processing. The sample lists a few hundred thousand distinct CDR3 sequences, about a quarter occurring once. The sample's time point: persistent/refractory GD, antithyroid drugs over 5 years with positive TRAb. Making the TCR library involved RNA that had been extracted from PBMCs. EDTA tubes collected nine milliliters of peripheral blood.

Study-level findings and limits: Persistent disease exhibited a predilection for TRBV28, TRBJ1-2 and TRBJ2-5.

This clonotype was detected many times. The antigen remains unidentified. The TCR sequence derives from a female donor with Graves disease. Source: peripheral blood mononuclear cells (PBMCs), taken when the disease was refractory, from a patient treated with antithyroid drugs. The chain recombines TRBV30 with TRBJ2-5; D tentatively reads TRBD1 or TRBD2 (6 bases each). The DNA for the CDR3 is TGTGCCTGGAGTGTGGGGGGCAAAGAGACCCAGTACTTC. This sequence encodes CAWSVGGKETQYF.